This T cell receptor (beta chain) emerged from a study of CXCR3-negative and CXCR3-positive naive CD8 T cells. Study-level information: Sequencing brought in some 130 million TRB reads altogether, and each library got about 1.5 +/- 0.3 million. Study-wide results and limits: Naive cells positive for CXCR3 carried more hydrophobic TRB CDR3s than CXCR3-negative ones. The study found comparably high diversity in both naive subsets and much lower diversity in memory CD8+ cells.

The authors made the TRB cDNA libraries by 5' RACE using UMI labels. TCRdb reprocessed the 5' RACE reads and stores each CDR3 protein as one record, lacking DNA. With some 130,000 distinct CDR3 sequences in the sample, the ten largest clones hold around 0.37%. In regard to this clonotype: Antigen unknown.

This clonotype was sampled from a human donor in good health. Some clones in this sample may be carry-over from other donors' samples. The sequenced sample consisted of naive CXCR3+ CD8+ T cells from blood. The subset denotes: CD45RO-CCR7+CD27+CD95- naive CD8+ T cells expressing CXCR3 (TNR3+).

CDR3 in amino acids: CASGSGQRNEKLFF. The rearrangement uses TRBV27 and TRBJ1-4; there is no DNA to check the TCRdb D call of TRBD1. The CDR3 runs 14 residues. The germline V gene encodes CDR1 MNHEY and CDR2 SMNVEV (reference sequence).